The 5 T cell receptor beta chains in this list originate from one sample, sequenced in a study of cytomegalovirus exposure and HLA in healthy donors. In the PCR, 60 Vbeta and 13 Jbeta primers were used. The table came from immunoSEQ multiplex PCR; TCRdb's copy has only in-frame clones and leaves some out. The sample yields 140,000 to 150,000 clones, approximately 84% seen once. The sample was PBMCs. These receptors were obtained from a woman aged 55-69 years in good health and CMV-seropositive.

V and J are TRBV30 and TRBJ2-7, with TRBD1 identical over 9 bases. This CDR3 has 12 residues. J lost 3 bases, V lost 5 bases, and 2 bases had no gene match. Germline V gene sequence: CDR1 GTSNPN, CDR2 SVGIG (reference sequence). This CDR3 reads CAWGTGIYEQYF. CDR3 coding DNA: TGTGCCTGGGGGACAGGGATCTACGAGCAGTACTTC.

The chain is built from TRBV6-6 and TRBJ2-5, with D possibly TRBD1 on 6 matching bases. The CDR3 contains 13 residues. CDR1 and CDR2 from the germline V gene are MNHNY and SVGAGI (reference sequence). V shed 8 bases and J shed 1 base, with 11 bases lying between them. The CDR3 DNA reads as TGTGCCAGCTATCTAGGGGGCCAAGAGACCCAGTACTTC. This gives the protein CASYLGGQETQYF.

This clone has just one count. The sample contains more than one DNA sequence encoding this CDR3. The chain joins TRBV4-1 to TRBJ1-4; TRBD1 might be the D (6 bases). Trimming left V 0 bases short and J 2 bases short, with 13 bases between. The CDR3 extends over 17 amino acids. Looked up from germline, CDR1 is MGHRA and CDR2 is YSYEKL. DNA of the CDR3: TGCGCCAGCAGCCAAGATGGGGGCGCGGTGACTAATGAAAAACTGTTTTTT. This gives the protein CASSQDGGAVTNEKLFF.

The chain employs TRBV9 and TRBJ2-7; a weak D match, TRBD2 (5 bases). V was cut by 4 bases and J by 0 bases, with 14 bases left in between. CDR1 is SGDLS, CDR2 YYNGEE, per germline. The CDR3 is 15 residues long. The CDR3 sequence: CASSRVSGLSYEQYF. The CDR3 DNA is TGTGCCAGCAGCCGCGTAAGCGGTCTCTCCTACGAGCAGTACTTC.

The chain links TRBV5-6 to TRBJ2-7; weak D call: TRBD1 (5 bases). The germline V gene encodes CDR1 SGHDT and CDR2 YYEEEE. The length of the CDR3 is 14 residues. V was pared by 2 bases and J by 3 bases, with 12 bases between. The CDR3 loop reads CASSLARVDYEQYF. The CDR3 nucleotides read TGTGCCAGCAGCTTAGCCAGGGTAGACTACGAGCAGTACTTC.